The table lists the clone carrying this T cell receptor beta chain with many counts. Its antigen remains unidentified. This entry comes from a study of T cells after yellow fever vaccination. Study-level background: With SMART-Seq v4 Ultra Low Input, the fractions containing low cell numbers were prepared.

Germline trimming cut 4 bases from V and 4 bases from J; bases unmatched to any gene: 9. Germline CDR1 and CDR2: SGHNT and YYREEE (reference sequence). This CDR3 has 15 residues. Overall study results and limits: Though weaker, the secondary response peaked faster, on day 5 versus 15. The booster saw the reappearance of most primary-vaccination clones (around 95% CD4, 88% CD8).

Each CDR3 protein gets one entry after TCRdb re-called the 5' RACE reads with MiXCR. The table includes about 320,000 distinct CDR3 sequences, about 10% detected once. This clonotype was sampled from a man aged 18 to 29 who received the YFV17D yellow fever vaccine. The source material was CD4+ T cells sorted from PBMCs, sampled 45 days after the yellow fever booster vaccination. The rearrangement joins TRBV5-4 to TRBJ2-7; 9 bases line up with TRBD1. DNA for the CDR3: TGTGCCAGCAGCCTACCTGGGACAGGGACATACGAGCAGTACTTC. Translation gives CASSLPGTGTYEQYF.